Shown below are 24 T cell receptor beta chains from a single sample sequenced in a study of T-cell memory formation after mild COVID-19. Each CDR3 protein is one row after TCRdb ran MiXCR on the 5' RACE reads. This table holds a few hundred thousand distinct CDR3 sequences, roughly 15% found once. The sample was PBMCs or a T cell subset sorted from them (not recorded which). These receptors were collected from a man younger than 35 who had mild COVID-19 (a few samples of this study predate the infection). Cell type and time point are not known.

There are a few counts of this clonotype. The chain has TRBV4-1 and TRBJ2-1; 9 nucleotides match TRBD1. Per the germline V gene, CDR1 is MGHRA and CDR2 is YSYEKL. The V and J ends lost 1 base and 4 bases, in that order; junction bases with no gene match: 5. The CDR3 has 16 residues. CDR3 DNA sequence: TGCGCCAGCAGCCAAGTTCATGGGACAGGGTACAATGAGCAGTTCTTC. Translation gives CASSQVHGTGYNEQFF.

This clonotype was found many times. The chain combines TRBV28 with TRBJ2-4; 9 bases fit TRBD1. CDR1 and CDR2 from the germline V gene are MDHEN and SYDVKM. V lost 8 bases and J lost 8; bases outside the gene matches: 10. The CDR3 is 14 amino acids. In DNA form, the CDR3 reads TGTGCCAGCGTTTCCCCGGGACAGGGCGACATTCAGTACTTC. This codes for CASVSPGQGDIQYF.

This chain connects TRBV5-1 to TRBJ2-1; 13 nucleotides align to TRBD2. The V gene end was trimmed by 4 bases and the J gene end by 9 bases; junction bases not matched to a gene: 7. Germline V gene lookup returns CDR1 SGHRS and CDR2 YFSETQ. The CDR3 is 15 residues long. CDR3 in amino acids: CASSTGTSGATEQFF. CDR3 sequence (DNA): TGCGCCAGCAGCACCGGGACTAGCGGGGCCACTGAGCAGTTCTTC.

The chain employs TRBV29-1 and TRBJ1-1, with D perhaps matching TRBD1 (6 bases). The CDR3 consists of 13 residues. The V end was cut by 3 bases, the J end by 4 bases, with 12 bases between. The germline V gene has CDR1 SQVTM and CDR2 ANQGSEA. In nucleotides, the CDR3 is TGCAGCGTTGACACAGGGTCGTCCACTGAAGCTTTCTTT. As protein: CSVDTGSSTEAFF.

The chain recombines TRBV7-9 with TRBJ2-5, with 8 bases fitting TRBD2. Germline V lookup: CDR1 SEHNR, CDR2 FQNEAQ (reference sequence). The CDR3 runs 19 residues. J lost 3 bases, V lost 0 bases, and 15 bases had no gene match. The CDR3 DNA reads as TGTGCCAGCAGCTTAGCAGACTACGCGGGGGGCGTCTTCGAAGAGACCCAGTACTTC. Translation: CASSLADYAGGVFEETQYF.

The V call is TRBV20-1, the J call TRBJ2-5; D not certain. The length of the CDR3 is 11 residues. The V end was cut by 5 bases, the J end by 5 bases, with 9 bases between. CDR1 DFQATT and CDR2 SNEGSKA come from the germline V gene (reference sequence). CDR3 sequence (DNA): TGCAGTGCTGGCCGTCGGGAGACCCAGTACTTC. This translates into CSAGRRETQYF.

This clonotype was recorded a few times. This chain connects TRBV7-9 to TRBJ2-1; the match to TRBD1 covers 7 bases. This CDR3 spans 15 amino acids. V shed 5 bases, J shed 6 bases, and the junction held 10 bases outside the gene matches. Germline V gene sequence: CDR1 SEHNR, CDR2 FQNEAQ (reference sequence). In nucleotides, the CDR3 is TGTGCCAGCAGCCCTAGACAGGGATCTCTCAATGAGCAGTTCTTC. This sequence encodes CASSPRQGSLNEQFF.

This chain uses TRBV2 with TRBJ1-3; unclear D gene. V lost 6 bases to trimming and J lost 9 bases, with 9 bases between them. The CDR3 is 11 residues long. The germline V gene encodes CDR1 SNHLY and CDR2 FYNNEI. The CDR3 region has the DNA TGTGCCAGCAGCGCCGGGGTCACCATATATTTT. It encodes CASSAGVTIYF.

There are a few counts of this clonotype. The chain joins TRBV12-3 or TRBV12-4 to TRBJ2-7, with D possibly TRBD1 on 6 matching bases. Trimming pared 6 bases from V and 3 bases from J, leaving 12 bases between. The CDR3 extends over 13 amino acids. The CDR3 loop reads CASSWDTIYEQYF. CDR3 bases: TGTGCCAGCAGCTGGGACACCATCTACGAGCAGTACTTC.

Only a few counts were recorded for this clonotype. The V gene is TRBV5-4, the J gene TRBJ1-1; no clear D. The CDR3 is 15 amino acids. CDR1 and CDR2 (germline): SGHNT, YYREEE (reference sequence). V was cut by 4 bases and J by 4 bases, with 17 bases left in between. The CDR3 nucleotides read TGTGCCAGCAGCCCGGGCGCGGACCGGGTCACTGAAGCTTTCTTT. Protein sequence: CASSPGADRVTEAFF.

The V and J genes are TRBV19 and TRBJ1-2; TRBD1 aligns across 7 bases. This CDR3 region has 13 residues. Per germline, CDR1 LNHDA and CDR2 SQIVND (reference sequence). The trim removed 7 bases at V and 9 bases at J, leaving 11 bases unmatched. The CDR3 loop is CASTTTGVPRYTF. The CDR3 region has the DNA TGTGCCAGTACTACAACAGGGGTACCTCGCTACACCTTC.

The rearrangement uses TRBV2 and TRBJ1-6; TRBD1 matches at 7 bases. The CDR3 runs 14 residues. The germline CDR1 and CDR2 sequences are SNHLY and FYNNEI. V lost 7 bases and J lost 5; bases outside the gene matches: 5. As DNA, the CDR3 is TGTGCCAGCAAGGGGGACAGCCATAATTCACCCCTCCACTTT. Translating it yields CASKGDSHNSPLHF.

This clonotype turned up a few times. The CDR3 sequence is CASSLDRHSETQYF. CDR3 DNA: TGTGCCAGCAGCTTAGATCGTCATAGTGAGACCCAGTACTTC. The rearrangement joins TRBV11-2 to TRBJ2-5; D unresolved. This CDR3 has 14 amino acids. The V gene's germline CDR1 is SGHAT and CDR2 FQNNGV. Trimming took off 0 bases at V and 5 bases at J, with 10 bases between the two ends.

The chain uses TRBV6-2 or TRBV6-3 and TRBJ1-1; D call uncertain. The CDR3 is made up of 10 amino acids. Germline V gene data show CDR1 as MNHEY and CDR2 as SVGEGT. Trimming shortened V by 6 bases and J by 11 bases, and 10 bases separated the two germline ends. The CDR3 here is CASRLVGAFF. The CDR3 nucleotides read TGTGCCAGCAGACTCGTAGGGGCTTTCTTT.

The V call is TRBV7-9, the J call TRBJ1-1; D remains unclear. The CDR3 totals 13 residues. Trimming removed 5 bases from V and 3 bases from J, with 10 bases in between. Germline V gives CDR1 SEHNR, CDR2 FQNEAQ (reference sequence). CDR3 in amino acids: CASSRMGDTEAFF. The CDR3 bases are TGTGCCAGCAGCCGGATGGGCGACACTGAAGCTTTCTTT.

This clonotype was seen only a few times. The rearrangement uses TRBV12-3 or TRBV12-4 and TRBJ2-7; no clear D. V was trimmed by 6 bases and J by 4 bases, leaving 13 bases between them. The length of the CDR3 is 13 residues. The CDR3 region has the DNA TGTGCCAGCAGCCGAGGCACTCCTTACGAGCAGTACTTC. Its translation is CASSRGTPYEQYF.

This chain links TRBV4-1 with TRBJ1-2; D ambiguous. The CDR3 extends over 12 amino acids. CDR1 is MGHRA and CDR2 is YSYEKL in the germline V gene. Trimming removed 1 base from V and 7 bases from J, with 7 bases in between. This chain's CDR3 is CASSQARTGYTF. DNA of the CDR3: TGCGCCAGCAGCCAAGCGAGGACTGGCTACACCTTC.

V usage is TRBV7-9 and J usage is TRBJ1-5; a weak D match, TRBD1 (6 bases). Germline CDR1 SEHNR, CDR2 FQNEAQ (reference sequence). CDR3 length equals 13 residues. V gave up 5 bases and J gave up 9 bases, with 14 bases separating them. The CDR3 protein is CASSRDIEGPQHF. In nucleotides, the CDR3 is TGTGCCAGCAGCCGGGACATTGAGGGGCCCCAGCATTTT.

This clonotype came up a few times. This chain joins TRBV7-9 and TRBJ2-3; D uncertain. V was cut by 4 bases and J by 2 bases, with 7 bases left in between. Per germline, CDR1 SEHNR and CDR2 FQNEAQ (reference sequence). This CDR3 region has 13 residues. CDR3 in DNA: TGTGCCAGCAGCTACCCCCTCACAGATACGCAGTATTTT. Its protein product is CASSYPLTDTQYF.

This rearrangement joins TRBV7-3 to TRBJ1-5; the D gene is possibly TRBD1 (5 bases). Germline CDR1 and CDR2: SGHTA and FQGTGA. The CDR3 runs to 16 residues. Trimming took off 4 bases at V and 7 bases at J, with 20 bases between the two ends. The chain's CDR3 is CASSSRVRVDLQPQHF. Here the CDR3 DNA reads TGTGCCAGCAGCTCCCGCGTCAGGGTTGATTTGCAGCCCCAGCATTTT.

This clonotype was found a few times. The chain joins TRBV4-3 to TRBJ2-6; D is ambiguous. This CDR3 is built from 17 residues. Trimming stripped 0 bases from V and 0 bases from J, with 9 bases between. CDR1 and CDR2 (germline): LGHNA, YSLEER. The CDR3 sequence is CASSQDYVHSGANVLTF. CDR3 bases: TGCGCCAGCAGCCAAGATTACGTACACTCTGGGGCCAACGTCCTGACTTTC.

In this sample, this clonotype turned up a few times. The chain combines TRBV5-1 with TRBJ2-7; the match to TRBD1 covers 7 bases. V lost 4 bases, J lost 0 bases, and 4 bases stayed unmatched. This CDR3 region has 14 residues. The germline CDR1 and CDR2 sequences are SGHRS and YFSETQ. DNA for the CDR3: TGCGCCAGCAGCCCCGGGACAGCCTCCTACGAGCAGTACGTC. It encodes CASSPGTASYEQYV.

V usage is TRBV6-5 and J usage is TRBJ1-5; the match to TRBD1 covers 7 bases. CDR3 length: 15 residues. The trim removed 5 bases at V and 3 bases at J, leaving 7 bases unmatched. Germline lookup yields CDR1 MNHEY and CDR2 SVGAGI. DNA of the CDR3: TGTGCCAGCAGTCTTACAGGGGAGTTCAATCAGCCCCAGCATTTT. Protein product: CASSLTGEFNQPQHF.

The J gene is TRBJ1-2, the V gene TRBV6-2 or TRBV6-3; D might be TRBD1 (5 bases). The CDR3 is made up of 14 amino acids. Germline V CDR1 and CDR2: MNHEY, SVGEGT. V was shortened by 4 bases and J by 7 bases, with 16 bases between the two germline ends. The CDR3 DNA follows: TGTGCCAGCAGTTCCTTCAGGGAGGCCGGTGGCTACACCTTC. It translates to CASSSFREAGGYTF.